This entry is about one TCR beta chain. As originally analysed: Nucleated cell number was recorded as an estimate derived from reference gene primer amplification. The repertoire was sequenced with immunoSEQ multiplex PCR; TCRdb's copy has only in-frame clones and lacks some. The V and J calls and clone size were taken over from that table, and D and trimming were inferred from the DNA. This table has 86,000 or so clones, 90% to 95% appearing once. This sample is drawn from a study of blood T cell repertoires in COVID-19. Looking at the study overall: The origin of the acute and convalescent COVID-19 samples was the United States, Italy and Spain. T cells, B-cell-depleted T cells, or PBMCs supplied cDNA or gDNA.

Germline CDR1 is LGHDT and CDR2 is YNNKEL (reference sequence). V was pared by 0 bases and J by 7 bases, with 4 bases between. The CDR3 extends over 12 amino acids. The clonotype comes from a woman aged 45-65 years in a cohort sampled during active COVID-19. The rearrangement links TRBV3-1 (or the pseudogene TRBV3-2) to TRBJ1-3; D is unclear. The sample consisted of peripheral blood. DNA of the CDR3: TGTGCCAGCAGCCAAGAGAGGAACACCATATATTTT. Amino acids: CASSQERNTIYF.